This T cell receptor beta chain was recovered during a study of shared clonotypes between healthy human individuals. This CDR3 comprises 13 residues. Unmatched junction bases numbered 3, after V lost 6 bases and J lost 5 bases. From germline, CDR1 is MNHNS and CDR2 SASEGT. Study-wide findings and caveats: Naive subsets typically showed greater estimated richness than memory subsets. The naive CD4 repertoires of several donors were compared, and approximately 4.5% of clonotypes were shared.

Profiling relied on immunoSEQ multiplex PCR, and the TCRdb table lists in-frame clones only, not all of them. This sample carries some 2,100,000 clones, approximately 94% of them seen once, and the ten largest clones take 0.1% to 0.15%. Concerning this clone: Its target is not known.

The sequenced material came from naive CD4+ T cells sorted from blood. Indicated subset: CD45RA+ positively selected. This chain connects TRBV6-1 to TRBJ2-5; TRBD1 matches at 10 bases. The source of this sequence is a man in his late teens or twenties in good health. This chain's CDR3 is CASSRQGAETQYF. The CDR3 coding sequence is TGTGCCAGCAGCCGACAGGGGGCGGAGACCCAGTACTTC.